What follows are 2 T cell receptor beta chains derived from one specimen sequenced in a study of T cells in women clearing cervical HPV infection. This table comes from immunoSEQ multiplex PCR, and its TCRdb copy is limited to in-frame clones, with some not included. The sample's table shows approximately 31,000 clones. The sequenced sample was blood buffy coat. The receptors derive from a woman aged 18 to 69 with a cervical HPV16 infection that either progressed to CIN3+ or cleared (not recorded which).

Concerning this clone itself: The missing CDR3 end, 3 residues past where the read stops, is filled in from the germline J gene. This sequence joins TRBV2 and TRBJ2-5; tentative D call: TRBD1 (6 bases). The CDR3 consists of 15 residues. The V and J ends lost 8 bases and 1 base respectively, with 17 bases between them. The germline V gene has CDR1 SNHLY and CDR2 FYNNEI. The CDR3 bases that were read are TGTGCCAGCGGGGGCCTGTGGGGGTCCCAAGAGACC. Translated: CASGGLWGSQET. The whole CDR3 region reads CASGGLWGSQETQYF.

As regards this clone: The read comes to an end 3 residues before the CDR3 does, leaving the germline J gene to fill in the end. This chain joins TRBV12-5 and TRBJ1-2, with a weak D call TRBD1 (5 bases). This CDR3 is 15 amino acids long. The germline CDR1 and CDR2 sequences are LGHNT and FRNRAP. CDR3 sequence reads: CASGLSAQAPIGYTF. The sequenced CDR3 bases are TGTGCTAGTGGTTTGTCTGCACAGGCCCCTATCGGC.